Each of the 29 T cell receptor beta chains below was sequenced from the same sample in a study of blood T cell repertoires in COVID-19. TCRdb keeps only in-frame clones here, not all; method: immunoSEQ multiplex PCR. The sample carries hundreds of thousands of clones, roughly 76% recorded once. Sequenced sample: peripheral blood. The receptors originated from an elderly woman with COVID-19, enrolled during active disease.

The CDR3 protein is CASSPRSTEAFF. CDR3 nucleotides: TGTGCCAGCTCACCACGGAGCACTGAAGCTTTCTTT. The chain employs TRBV18 and TRBJ1-1, with D hard to call. The CDR3 runs to 12 residues. Germline assignment: CDR1 KGHSH and CDR2 LQKENI. Trimming took off 1 base at V and 4 bases at J, with 4 bases between the two ends.

The genes are TRBV30 and TRBJ2-2; perhaps TRBD1 as D (6 bases). The V gene's germline CDR1 is GTSNPN and CDR2 SVGIG (reference sequence). V lost 2 bases to trimming and J lost 0 bases, with 13 bases between them. The CDR3 contains 16 residues. The CDR3 protein is CAWSFPGVPNTGELFF. In DNA form, the CDR3 reads TGTGCCTGGAGTTTCCCAGGGGTCCCGAACACCGGGGAGCTGTTTTTT.

The table lists this clone with a count of one. V usage is TRBV6-6 and J usage is TRBJ2-7, with a weak D call TRBD1 (5 bases). The CDR3 is 14 residues long. Deletions cut 4 bases from V and 1 base from J, with 11 bases between. Germline assignment: CDR1 MNHNY and CDR2 SVGAGI (reference sequence). This CDR3 is CASSSQAASYEQYF. The CDR3 nucleotides are TGTGCCAGCAGTTCACAGGCAGCATCCTACGAGCAGTACTTC.

The gene calls are TRBV6-5 and TRBJ2-7; a possible D gene is TRBD2 (5 bases). The CDR3 covers 12 residues. Germline CDR1 reads MNHEY; CDR2 reads SVGAGI. V lost 8 bases and J 9 bases, leaving 17 bases between the germline ends. The CDR3 sequence is CASVGMYAGQYF. CDR3 in DNA: TGTGCCAGCGTGGGGATGTACGCGGGGCAGTACTTC.

Only a few counts were recorded for this clone. The chain has TRBV5-5 and TRBJ1-4; TRBD1 matches at 7 bases. CDR3 length equals 14 residues. The J segment lost 4 bases and the V segment lost 3 bases, leaving 3 bases of the junction unmatched. The germline CDR1 and CDR2 sequences are SGHKS and YYEKEE (reference sequence). The CDR3 coding sequence is TGTGCCAGCAGCTCGGGACAGCTTAATGAAAAACTGTTTTTT. The encoded protein is CASSSGQLNEKLFF.

The CDR3 spells CACTGGGFPGEAQYF. The CDR3 region has the DNA TGTGCCTGCACTGGGGGAGGTTTCCCCGGTGAGGCCCAGTACTTC. The chain is built from TRBV30 and TRBJ2-5; D possibly corresponds to TRBD2 (6 bases). CDR3 length: 15 amino acids. V was trimmed by 6 bases and J by 9 bases, leaving 26 bases between them. CDR1 and CDR2 (germline): GTSNPN, SVGIG (reference sequence).

The V gene is TRBV24-1, the J gene TRBJ2-1, with D tentatively TRBD1 (6 bases). Trimming stripped 5 bases from V and 0 bases from J, with 10 bases between. In germline, CDR1 is KGHDR, CDR2 SFDVKD. CDR3 length: 15 amino acids. The CDR3, as DNA: TGTGCCACCAGTGGTGGGACACGCTCCTACAATGAGCAGTTCTTC. Translating gives CATSGGTRSYNEQFF.

This chain connects TRBV5-1 to TRBJ1-1, with 9 nucleotides matching TRBD1. The CDR3 loop spans 14 amino acids. Looked up from germline, CDR1 is SGHRS and CDR2 is YFSETQ. The ends lost 5 bases at V and 4 bases at J; junction bases unmatched: 6. CDR3 protein: CASRQTGGGTEAFF. The CDR3 DNA is TGCGCCAGCAGACAGACAGGGGGTGGCACTGAAGCTTTCTTT.

J is TRBJ2-1 and V is TRBV7-9, with 13 positions matching TRBD2. Looked up from germline, CDR1 is SEHNR and CDR2 is FQNEAQ (reference sequence). With 5 bases clipped from V and 0 bases from J, the junction kept 7 bases outside the gene matches. The CDR3 has 18 residues. CDR3 protein: CASSRGTSGTDSYNEQFF. CDR3 coding DNA: TGTGCCAGCAGCCGAGGGACTAGCGGGACAGACTCCTACAATGAGCAGTTCTTC.

This rearrangement joins TRBV9 to TRBJ1-4; D unclear. The CDR3 length is 16 residues. Trimming left V 0 bases short and J 5 bases short, with 14 bases between. Germline V gene lookup returns CDR1 SGDLS and CDR2 YYNGEE. CDR3 residues: CASSVGAGIVNEKLFF. The DNA for the CDR3 is TGTGCCAGCAGCGTAGGGGCGGGAATAGTAAATGAAAAACTGTTTTTT.

The V and J genes are TRBV5-1 and TRBJ1-4, with a possible D match to TRBD1 (5 bases). The V end was cut by 4 bases, the J end by 8 bases, with 39 bases between. The CDR3 loop spans 22 amino acids. Germline CDR1 SGHRS, CDR2 YFSETQ. The CDR3 DNA is TGCGCCAGCAGCCAATGGGGCTGGCAGAACCGTTGGGATGATCGACATGGGGAAAAACTGTTTTTT. This codes for CASSQWGWQNRWDDRHGEKLFF.

This clone has only one observation. The chain couples TRBV20-1 to TRBJ2-5; TRBD1 might be the D (5 bases). The length of the CDR3 is 14 residues. Germline assignment: CDR1 DFQATT and CDR2 SNEGSKA (reference sequence). V shed 3 bases and J shed 2 bases, with 13 bases lying between them. The CDR3 nucleotides read TGCAGTGCTAGTTCAGGGCCCTTACAAGAGACCCAGTACTTC. Translating gives CSASSGPLQETQYF.

A single count supports this clone. This chain joins TRBV7-2 and TRBJ2-1; TRBD2 matches at 9 bases. The germline V gene encodes CDR1 SGHTA and CDR2 FQGNSA. The CDR3 is made up of 15 amino acids. The V segment lost 3 bases and the J segment 2 bases; nucleotides outside the gene matches: 2. CDR3 sequence (DNA): TGTGCCAGCAGCTTCAGCGGGGGGACCTACAATGAGCAGTTCTTC. Protein sequence: CASSFSGGTYNEQFF.

This clone has only a few counts. The chain is built from TRBV2 and TRBJ1-2, with 10 bases lining up with TRBD1. Trimming removed 3 bases from V and 4 bases from J; junction bases left unmatched: 5. Per the germline V gene, CDR1 is SNHLY and CDR2 is FYNNEI. This CDR3 spans 15 amino acids. The CDR3 loop is CASSDRDRGIYGYTF. The CDR3 nucleotides are TGTGCCAGCAGTGATCGGGACAGGGGAATCTATGGCTACACCTTC.

The V call is TRBV28, the J call TRBJ1-2; D remains ambiguous. The V end was cut by 2 bases, the J end by 6 bases, with 10 bases between. CDR1 is MDHEN and CDR2 is SYDVKM in the germline V gene. CDR3 length equals 13 residues. The CDR3 reads CASSLGQPHGYTF. For the CDR3, the DNA is TGTGCCAGCAGTTTAGGGCAGCCCCATGGCTACACCTTC.

This chain connects TRBV5-8 to TRBJ2-3; 9 bases line up with TRBD1. The V and J ends lost 3 bases and 3 bases, in that order; junction bases with no gene match: 5. There are 15 residues in the CDR3. CDR1 is SGHTS and CDR2 is YDEGEE in the germline V gene. The CDR3 DNA is TGTGCCAGCAGCTCCACAGGGGGCAGGACAGATACGCAGTATTTT. It encodes CASSSTGGRTDTQYF.

The V gene is TRBV3-1 (or the pseudogene TRBV3-2), the J gene TRBJ1-1; D call uncertain. The CDR3 totals 13 residues. V lost 0 bases and J 4 bases, leaving 6 bases between the germline ends. The germline CDR1 and CDR2 sequences are LGHDT and YNNKEL (reference sequence). The CDR3 DNA follows: TGTGCCAGCAGCCAAGAGGTCGGCACTGAAGCTTTCTTT. Protein product: CASSQEVGTEAFF.

The CDR3 DNA sequence: TGTGCCAGCAGCTTAGGACTAGCAGGGACCCAGTACTTC. Protein: CASSLGLAGTQYF. The chain uses TRBV7-2 and TRBJ2-5, with 7 bases identical to TRBD2. CDR1 and CDR2 (germline): SGHTA, FQGNSA. There are 13 residues in the CDR3. V shed 1 base, J shed 7 bases, and the junction held 3 bases outside the gene matches.

J is TRBJ2-7 and V is TRBV5-1; TRBD2 matches 13 bases. CDR3 length equals 18 residues. V shed 6 bases, J shed 2 bases, and the junction held 14 bases outside the gene matches. Germline V gene lookup returns CDR1 SGHRS and CDR2 YFSETQ. CDR3 nucleotides: TGCGCCAGCACTCCGGGACTAGCGGGGAGGATCCCCCCCTACGAGCAGTACTTC. Translating it yields CASTPGLAGRIPPYEQYF.

The rearrangement joins TRBV5-4 to TRBJ2-7; 9 positions match TRBD2. The CDR3 loop spans 15 amino acids. V was pared by 3 bases and J by 2 bases, with 6 bases of the junction left unmatched. The germline gives CDR1 SGHNT, CDR2 YYREEE (reference sequence). CDR3 DNA: TGTGCCAGCAGCTCCAAAAGCGGGGGGCCCTACGAGCAGTACTTC. Amino acid sequence: CASSSKSGGPYEQYF.

The chain joins TRBV7-8 to TRBJ1-5; D is undetermined. The CDR3 runs 15 residues. Trimming stripped 5 bases from V and 6 bases from J, with 17 bases between. Germline CDR1 and CDR2: SGHVS and FQNEAQ. The CDR3 region is CASSLAPGEGQPQHF. The CDR3 DNA is TGTGCCAGCAGCCTGGCGCCCGGGGAGGGTCAGCCCCAGCATTTT.

This clone was observed a handful of times. The chain combines TRBV3-1 (or the pseudogene TRBV3-2) with TRBJ2-7, with a weak D call TRBD2 (6 bases). The CDR3 loop spans 15 amino acids. Germline V gene lookup returns CDR1 LGHDT and CDR2 YNNKEL (reference sequence). V shed 4 bases and J shed 0 bases, with 13 bases lying between them. This chain's CDR3 is CASSRLGGVSYEQYF. CDR3 DNA sequence: TGTGCCAGCAGCCGACTAGGCGGGGTCTCCTACGAGCAGTACTTC.

The rearrangement uses TRBV4-2 and TRBJ2-7; D is ambiguous. From germline, CDR1 is LGHNA and CDR2 YNFKEQ. V was shortened by 2 bases and J by 4 bases, with 12 bases between the two germline ends. The CDR3 loop spans 14 amino acids. CDR3: CASSQSLTGYEQYF. Written as DNA, the CDR3 is TGTGCCAGCAGCCAATCGCTCACGGGTTACGAGCAGTACTTC.

This sequence joins TRBV3-1 (or the pseudogene TRBV3-2) and TRBJ1-2; D unresolved. This CDR3 comprises 12 residues. The V gene lost 8 bases and the J gene lost 4 bases, with 11 bases spanning the gap. The germline V gene encodes CDR1 LGHDT and CDR2 YNNKEL (reference sequence). In nucleotides, the CDR3 is TGTGCCAGCCGAGGCAGCCTCTATGGCTACACCTTC. Encoded protein: CASRGSLYGYTF.

In DNA form, the CDR3 reads TGTGCCAGCAGTCTCGACGGGATCTATGGCTACACCTTC. It specifies CASSLDGIYGYTF. The rearrangement joins TRBV12-3 or TRBV12-4 to TRBJ1-2; D gene ambiguous. The CDR3 length is 13 residues. V was pared by 5 bases and J by 4 bases, with 11 bases between.

The chain links TRBV5-1 to TRBJ2-5; D unclear. The CDR3 extends over 16 amino acids. Germline lookup yields CDR1 SGHRS and CDR2 YFSETQ. Trimming took 1 base from V and 5 from J, leaving 18 bases between them. This CDR3 is CASSLWVQQNGETQYF. CDR3 DNA sequence: TGCGCCAGCAGCTTGTGGGTACAGCAAAATGGGGAGACCCAGTACTTC.

V gene TRBV6-5 combines with J gene TRBJ2-7; weak D call: TRBD1 (6 bases). The V gene's germline CDR1 is MNHEY and CDR2 SVGAGI. The V and J ends lost 2 bases and 3 bases respectively, with 8 bases between them. The CDR3 is made up of 13 amino acids. The CDR3 reads CASSYGGHYEQYF. DNA for the CDR3: TGTGCCAGCAGTTACGGGGGACACTACGAGCAGTACTTC.

This clone appeared a single time. The rearrangement links TRBV27 to TRBJ1-2; a possible D gene is TRBD1 (6 bases). V dropped 0 bases and J dropped 2 bases, with 16 bases sitting between them. Germline-derived CDR1 and CDR2 are MNHEY and SMNVEV (reference sequence). CDR3 length: 17 residues. CDR3 in amino acids: CASSLSRGAQANYGYTF. As DNA, the CDR3 is TGTGCCAGCAGTTTATCGCGGGGGGCACAGGCCAACTATGGCTACACCTTC.

This clone was seen a few times. This chain connects TRBV7-9 to TRBJ1-2, with D possibly TRBD1 on 6 matching bases. This CDR3 region has 13 residues. Looked up from germline, CDR1 is SEHNR and CDR2 is FQNEAQ (reference sequence). V shed 5 bases and J shed 14 bases, with 21 bases lying between them. The CDR3 sequence: CASSRPKDPQGTF. The CDR3 DNA follows: TGTGCCAGCAGCCGGCCTAAGGACCCTCAGGGGACCTTC.